The subject of this entry is one TCR beta chain. What it binds is not known. Germline CDR1 reads SNHLY; CDR2 reads FYNNEI. The CDR3 length is 13 residues. Trimming cost V 7 bases and J 2 bases, with 12 bases left between them. These data belong to a study of a mutant IDH1 vaccine in newly diagnosed glioma. For the study at large: Vaccines were first given 4-6 weeks after radiotherapy alone, or with temozolomide cycles.

Time point here: week 23, last vaccination. The vaccine gave 300 ug of a 20-mer mutant IDH1 peptide subcutaneously per dose. Sequencing used immunoSEQ multiplex PCR; TCRdb keeps in-frame clones, though not all of them. The data show approximately 81,000 clones, 65% to 90% seen once. This clonotype was obtained from a man aged 25-40 years with glioma. Some clones in this sample may be carry-over from other donors' samples. Specimen: PBMCs, collected from a glioma patient whose treatment included an IDH1 peptide vaccine. The chain employs TRBV2 and TRBJ2-7; D is undetermined. DNA of the CDR3: TGTGCCAGCACCGCGGACGGCACCTACGAGCAGTACTTC. This encodes CASTADGTYEQYF.